These 28 T cell receptor beta chains originate from one sample sequenced in a study of blood T cell repertoires in COVID-19. The table came from immunoSEQ multiplex PCR; TCRdb's copy has only in-frame clones and leaves some out. The sample consists of approximately 300,000 clones, nearly 90% of them appearing once. Sequencing was done on a sample of PBMCs or T cells enriched from blood (not recorded which). The receptor source for this set is a woman in her 30s who had recovered from COVID-19.

The gene calls are TRBV7-9 and TRBJ1-2; D not certain. This CDR3 region has 14 residues. The V gene's germline CDR1 is SEHNR and CDR2 FQNEAQ (reference sequence). V dropped 1 base and J dropped 7 bases, with 13 bases sitting between them. The CDR3 spells CASSLGITQAGYTF. The DNA for the CDR3 is TGTGCCAGCAGCTTAGGAATAACCCAGGCTGGCTACACCTTC.

CDR3 DNA: TGTGCCAGCAGCGTTACTAGCGGATCGAGTGAGCAGTTCTTC. This codes for CASSVTSGSSEQFF. The V and J genes are TRBV9 and TRBJ2-1; 8 positions match TRBD2. The CDR3 is made up of 14 amino acids. Trimming at V came to 2 bases and at J to 9 bases, leaving 7 bases not matched to a gene. Germline CDR1 reads SGDLS; CDR2 reads YYNGEE.

The V and J genes are TRBV4-3 and TRBJ2-7; 9 bases map to TRBD1. The CDR3 runs to 18 residues. Looked up from germline, CDR1 is LGHNA and CDR2 is YSLEER. The junction had 14 bases not matched to a gene; V was cut back by 1 base and J by 4 bases. DNA of the CDR3: TGCGCCAGCAGCCAAGCGACCTCCCGACAGGGGGTGGGTTACGAGCAGTACTTC. It codes for CASSQATSRQGVGYEQYF.

The rearrangement uses TRBV7-7 and TRBJ2-2; no firm D call. This CDR3 has 14 amino acids. Looked up from germline, CDR1 is SSHAT and CDR2 is FNYEAQ (reference sequence). CDR3 in amino acids: CASRRPGTTGELFF. CDR3 bases: TGTGCTAGCCGACGTCCGGGTACGACCGGGGAGCTGTTTTTT.

This clone was picked up one time. The chain carries TRBV5-1 and TRBJ1-2; the match to TRBD1 covers 8 bases. The CDR3 loop spans 15 amino acids. Losses at the gene ends were 5 bases for V and 2 bases for J; bases not matched to a gene: 8. CDR1 and CDR2 from the germline V gene are SGHRS and YFSETQ. Here the CDR3 reads CASRRTGRLNYGYTF. In DNA form, the CDR3 reads TGCGCCAGCAGACGGACAGGGAGGCTAAACTATGGCTACACCTTC.

This clone has a single count. The V gene is TRBV20-1, the J gene TRBJ2-3; TRBD1 matches 9 bases. This CDR3 comprises 15 residues. Germline-derived CDR1 and CDR2 are DFQATT and SNEGSKA (reference sequence). V was clipped by 3 bases and J by 4 bases; unmatched bases: 8. The CDR3 loop reads CSASGTGFGPDTQYF. The CDR3 DNA reads TGCAGTGCTAGTGGGACAGGGTTTGGGCCAGATACGCAGTATTTT.

The chain links TRBV28 to TRBJ1-1; D gene unclear. Trimming took off 7 bases at V and 1 base at J, with 7 bases between the two ends. The CDR3 contains 12 residues. Germline V gene lookup returns CDR1 MDHEN and CDR2 SYDVKM. CDR3 in amino acids: CASMPGNTEAFF. DNA of the CDR3: TGTGCCAGCATGCCGGGGAACACTGAAGCTTTCTTT.

This clone was counted once. This sequence joins TRBV4-1 and TRBJ1-6; TRBD1 is a possible D gene (5 bases). This CDR3 is built from 17 residues. Germline CDR1 MGHRA, CDR2 YSYEKL. Deletions cut 0 bases from V and 2 bases from J, with 11 bases between. The CDR3 loop is CASSQDGAGPYNSPLHF. The CDR3 nucleotides read TGCGCCAGCAGCCAAGATGGCGCAGGGCCCTATAATTCACCCCTCCACTTT.

The CDR3 region is CATLALRSGGYTF. CDR3 in DNA: TGTGCCACTCTAGCACTAAGAAGCGGTGGCTACACCTTC. The chain uses TRBV19 and TRBJ1-2; D unresolved. The V gene's germline CDR1 is LNHDA and CDR2 SQIVND (reference sequence). The CDR3 has 13 amino acids. V lost 10 bases and J 7 bases, leaving 19 bases between the germline ends.

The chain couples TRBV9 to TRBJ1-1; D is unresolved. The CDR3 is 15 amino acids. V lost 0 bases and J 8 bases, leaving 17 bases between the germline ends. CDR1 is SGDLS, CDR2 YYNGEE, per germline. DNA for the CDR3: TGTGCCAGCAGCGTAGGAGGGCGCCCCGGCGGGGAAGCTTTCTTT. This codes for CASSVGGRPGGEAFF.

The table lists this clone with a count of one. The chain joins TRBV14 to TRBJ2-3; tentatively, D is TRBD2 (5 bases). Germline lookup yields CDR1 SGHDN and CDR2 FVKESK. The V and J ends lost 4 bases and 6 bases respectively, with 17 bases between them. This CDR3 is 15 amino acids long. CDR3 region: CASSRGLAPQDTQYF. The CDR3 DNA sequence: TGTGCCAGCAGCCGCGGACTTGCCCCCCAGGATACGCAGTATTTT.

This clone showed up just a few times. The chain recombines TRBV14 with TRBJ1-2, with 10 nucleotides matching TRBD1. V shed 3 bases and J 6 bases; nucleotides not matched to a gene: 16. The CDR3 contains 18 residues. The V gene's germline CDR1 is SGHDN and CDR2 FVKESK. The CDR3 here is CASSHFLLAGTGEDGYTF. DNA of the CDR3: TGTGCCAGCAGCCATTTCCTCTTAGCCGGGACAGGGGAAGATGGCTACACCTTC.

The rearrangement uses TRBV6-5 and TRBJ1-4; D gene uncertain. The CDR3 consists of 14 residues. V shed 6 bases and J shed 0 bases, with 8 bases lying between them. Looked up from germline, CDR1 is MNHEY and CDR2 is SVGAGI. The CDR3 loop reads CASRRSSTNEKLFF. CDR3 sequence (DNA): TGTGCCAGCAGGAGAAGCTCAACTAATGAAAAACTGTTTTTT.

This clone occurred a few times. The chain carries TRBV10-1 and TRBJ1-1, with 7 bases identical to TRBD1. This CDR3 is built from 14 residues. Per the germline V gene, CDR1 is WNHNN and CDR2 is SYGVQD (reference sequence). V dropped 5 bases and J dropped 1; count of bases not matched to a gene: 4. The CDR3 sequence: CASSTGTANTEAFF. DNA for the CDR3: TGCGCCAGCAGTACCGGGACAGCGAACACTGAAGCTTTCTTT.

As for this clone: A read error may account for a junction end that differs from germline. The rearrangement links TRBV7-7 to TRBJ2-5; 7 bases are a match to TRBD1. From germline, CDR1 is SSHAT and CDR2 FNYEAQ (reference sequence). This CDR3 spans 13 amino acids. CDR3 DNA sequence: TGTGCTAGCAGCTTAGACAGGGCCGAGACCCAGTACTTC. Its protein product is CASSLDRAETQYF.

CDR3 nucleotides: TGTGCCAGCAGCTTAGTAGACGGGACAGTCCCCTACGAGCAGTACTTC. Amino acids: CASSLVDGTVPYEQYF. The gene calls are TRBV13 and TRBJ2-7; 7 nucleotides agree with TRBD1. Germline CDR1 reads PRHDT; CDR2 reads FYEKMQ (reference sequence). Unmatched junction bases numbered 8, after V lost 1 base and J lost 2 bases. The CDR3 spans 16 residues.

The chain links TRBV29-1 to TRBJ2-7; 10 nucleotides match TRBD1. Germline-derived CDR1 and CDR2 are SQVTM and ANQGSEA. The length of the CDR3 is 12 residues. The V and J ends lost 4 bases and 7 bases, in that order; junction bases with no gene match: 4. For the CDR3, the DNA is TGCAGCGTTGCCCGGGACAGGGGTGAGCAGTACTTC. Translating it yields CSVARDRGEQYF.

The V gene is TRBV19, the J gene TRBJ2-2; TRBD1 might be the D (6 bases). Trimming cost V 5 bases and J 1 base, with 14 bases left between them. This CDR3 contains 16 residues. CDR1 LNHDA and CDR2 SQIVND come from the germline V gene (reference sequence). Here the CDR3 DNA reads TGTGCCAGTAGTCCTGGGCCGGGACAGAACACCGGGGAGCTGTTTTTT. It encodes CASSPGPGQNTGELFF.

The J gene is TRBJ1-1, the V gene TRBV10-1; the D gene is possibly TRBD1 (6 bases). CDR3 length equals 13 residues. Germline-derived CDR1 and CDR2 are WNHNN and SYGVQD (reference sequence). Trimming cost V 6 bases and J 1 base, with 9 bases left between them. The CDR3 here is CASRRTANTEAFF. CDR3 nucleotide sequence: TGCGCCAGCAGAAGGACAGCGAACACTGAAGCTTTCTTT.

The chain is built from TRBV6-5 and TRBJ1-5; perhaps TRBD1 as D (6 bases). Germline V gene data show CDR1 as MNHEY and CDR2 as SVGAGI. Between the trimmed V and J ends, which lost 0 bases and 4 bases, there was a span of 13 bases. The CDR3 is 16 amino acids. Here the CDR3 reads CASSYSGRGLNQPQHF. CDR3 DNA: TGTGCCAGCAGTTACTCGGGGAGGGGGTTAAATCAGCCCCAGCATTTT.

The chain is built from TRBV7-2 and TRBJ1-4; 7 nucleotides agree with TRBD1. The junction had 1 base not matched to a gene; V was cut back by 1 base and J by 11 bases. The CDR3 loop spans 12 amino acids. CDR1 and CDR2 (germline): SGHTA, FQGNSA. In nucleotides, the CDR3 is TGTGCCAGCAGCTTAGAACAGGGGAAACTGTTTTTT. Translating gives CASSLEQGKLFF.

The V call is TRBV6-2 or TRBV6-3, the J call TRBJ2-2; D perhaps matches TRBD2 (6 bases). The CDR3 loop spans 15 amino acids. Germline assignment: CDR1 MNHEY and CDR2 SVGEGT. V was cut by 4 bases and J by 2 bases, with 11 bases left in between. CDR3 loop: CASSLGTHNTGELFF. The CDR3, as DNA: TGTGCCAGCAGTTTAGGGACTCATAACACCGGGGAGCTGTTTTTT.

This clone is a singleton in its sample. The chain joins TRBV19 to TRBJ1-6; 7 bases are a match to TRBD1. V shed 5 bases, J shed 7 bases, and the junction held 8 bases outside the gene matches. This CDR3 spans 15 amino acids. The germline V gene encodes CDR1 LNHDA and CDR2 SQIVND (reference sequence). The CDR3 region has the DNA TGTGCCAGTAGTTCGACGGACAGGCGGAATTCACCCCTCCACTTT. Encoded protein: CASSSTDRRNSPLHF.

The CDR3 bases are TGTGCCAGCAGCCTCGGGGGACTAGCTAACACGAACACCGGGGAGCTGTTTTTT. Its protein product is CASSLGGLANTNTGELFF. The chain couples TRBV4-2 to TRBJ2-2; 9 positions agree with TRBD2. From germline, CDR1 is LGHNA and CDR2 YNFKEQ. V lost 4 bases and J lost 0; bases outside the gene matches: 9. The CDR3 runs 18 residues.

The J gene is TRBJ1-5, the V gene TRBV7-9; D gene unclear. V gave up 5 bases and J gave up 4 bases, with 9 bases separating them. This CDR3 region has 13 residues. Germline CDR1 is SEHNR and CDR2 is FQNEAQ (reference sequence). The DNA for the CDR3 is TGTGCCAGCAGCCGCCATCTAAATCAGCCCCAGCATTTT. It yields the protein CASSRHLNQPQHF.

V and J are TRBV29-1 and TRBJ1-1; weak D call: TRBD1 (6 bases). The CDR3 extends over 15 amino acids. V gave up 7 bases and J gave up 1 base, with 19 bases separating them. Germline CDR1 and CDR2: SQVTM and ANQGSEA. The CDR3 nucleotides read TGCAGCGCCGTGGGGGGGCATGAATCGAACACTGAAGCTTTCTTT. This encodes CSAVGGHESNTEAFF. The full variable domain, rest sourced from reference TRBV29-1 and TRBJ1-1, is SAVISQKPSRDICQRGTSLTIQCQVDSQVTMMFWYRQQPGQSLTLIATANQGSEATYESGFVIDKFPISRPNLTFSTLTVSNMSPEDSSIYLCSAVGGHESNTEAFFGQGTRLTVV.

This chain connects TRBV19 to TRBJ1-2; a possible D gene is TRBD1 (6 bases). CDR1 and CDR2 (germline): LNHDA, SQIVND (reference sequence). Trimming shortened V by 6 bases and J by 4 bases, and 18 bases separated the two germline ends. The CDR3 extends over 15 amino acids. CDR3: CASSATRTATYGYTF. CDR3 nucleotides: TGTGCCAGTAGCGCCACCCGGACAGCCACCTATGGCTACACCTTC.

The chain combines TRBV5-5 with TRBJ1-5; no reliable D call. CDR3 size: 15 residues. Trimming removed 7 bases from V and 4 bases from J, with 18 bases in between. Germline V CDR1 and CDR2: SGHKS, YYEKEE (reference sequence). CDR3 sequence (DNA): TGTGCCAGCGGCCCAGCGGCAGTGAGTAATCAGCCCCAGCATTTT. Translation: CASGPAAVSNQPQHF.